The clone carrying this T cell receptor (beta chain) was counted a few times. What it binds is not known. Using unique molecular identifiers, the investigators prepared the TCRbeta library. TCRdb used MiXCR to reprocess the PCR reads, holding one entry per CDR3 protein. The sample yields about 250,000 distinct CDR3 sequences, under 30% seen once. From germline, CDR1 is LGHDT and CDR2 YNNKEL (reference sequence). The CDR3 loop spans 15 amino acids. Trimming removed 0 bases at V and 6 bases at J, with 12 bases between. This entry belongs to a study of T-cell reconstitution after alpha-beta-depleted transplantation in children. Study results and limitations: After transplant, at about two months, alpha-beta T cells were reportedly derived from several hundred expanded graft clones. Newly generated T cells supplied most T-cell counts and diversity one year post-transplant. Where some patients showed high TCRbeta diversity at day 60, it came from recipient T cells and thymic progenitors that had survived.

This material consisted of PBMCs, mostly from graft donor cells, taken 360 days after TCRalphabeta/CD19-depleted stem cell transplant. The chain is built from TRBV3-1 and TRBJ2-1; D not resolved. This TCR was sampled from a female patient aged 2-10 years who had a stem cell transplant for congenital amegakaryocytic thrombocytopenia, so the T cells may come from the graft donor. CDR3 protein: CASSQDLLEFNEQFF. DNA of the CDR3: TGTGCCAGCAGCCAAGATTTACTCGAATTCAATGAGCAGTTCTTC.